The clone carrying this TCR beta chain was seen only once. Its antigen is as yet unknown. The sample is drawn from a study of cytomegalovirus exposure and HLA in healthy donors. The CDR3 has 15 amino acids. The V gene end was trimmed by 5 bases and the J gene end by 8 bases; junction bases not matched to a gene: 10. Germline-derived CDR1 and CDR2 are SGHAT and FQNNGV. It was with 60 Vbeta and 13 Jbeta primers that the PCR ran. The table came from immunoSEQ multiplex PCR; TCRdb's copy has only in-frame clones and leaves some out. The table includes 220,000 or so clones, approximately 78% detected once. Study-level results: Reportedly, diagnosis of cytomegalovirus status by the classifier showed high specificity and sensitivity.

The chain carries TRBV11-2 and TRBJ2-1, with 9 positions matching TRBD2. Material for sequencing was PBMCs. This receptor was obtained from a male donor in good health and CMV-seronegative. Written as DNA, the CDR3 is TGTGCCAGCAGCACCCAGGGGGTAGCGGGAGATGAGCAGTTCTTC. Its protein is CASSTQGVAGDEQFF.